The source of this TCR beta chain is a study of CD8 T cells in Susac syndrome. V lost 0 bases to trimming and J lost 4 bases, with 12 bases between them. Germline lookup yields CDR1 SQVTM and CDR2 ANQGSEA. The CDR3 sequence is 14 residues long. Reverse transcription of about 0.5 to 1 ug RNA used random hexamers. One entry per CDR3 protein, called by TCRdb with MiXCR from the immunoSEQ multiplex PCR reads. The sample carries about 200,000 distinct CDR3 sequences, around 95% recorded once. Specimen: CD4+ T cells from PBMCs. J is TRBJ2-5 and V is TRBV29-1; D possibly uses TRBD1 or TRBD2 (5 bases each). The TCR comes from a human donor in good health. The CDR3 nucleotides read TGCAGCGTTGAAGAGGGAGTCGGGACAGAGACCCAGTACTTC. Encoded protein: CSVEEGVGTETQYF.